This T cell receptor (beta chain) was captured in a study of T cells in Graves' hyperthyroidism and ophthalmopathy. Regarding the study as a whole: Within blood appeared most thyroid clonotypes that had expanded above 0.001.

This CDR3 spans 12 amino acids. Trimming pared 6 bases from V and 6 bases from J, leaving 11 bases between. From RNA transcripts, TCR beta CDR3 regions were amplified. The HTBI set primed first-round TCR CDR3 RT-PCR. A single record per CDR3 protein comes from TCRdb applying MiXCR to the multiplex PCR reads. The sample contains 400,000 to 500,000 distinct CDR3 sequences, around 15% of which appear only once. This clonotype was counted at least ten times. Its antigen is currently unknown. The chain employs TRBV12-3 or TRBV12-4 and TRBJ2-5; unclear D gene. What was sequenced was blood. This sequence originates from a woman aged 18-35 years with Graves' hyperthyroidism. The CDR3 DNA reads as TGTGCCAGCAGGGGTTCACGCCAGACCCAGTACTTC. Amino acid sequence: CASRGSRQTQYF.